The 16 T cell receptor beta chains in this list originate from one sample, sequenced in a study of blood T cell repertoires in COVID-19. The protocol was immunoSEQ multiplex PCR, while the TCRdb copy is restricted to in-frame clones and leaves out a portion. The repertoire consists of 100,000 to 150,000 clones, with about 80% occurring once and the leading ten covering approximately 25%. Sequencing was done on a sample of peripheral blood. These receptor sequences come from a human donor in a cohort sampled during active COVID-19.

The chain couples TRBV4-1 to TRBJ2-3; 7 bases align to TRBD1. The CDR3 is made up of 15 amino acids. The germline V gene encodes CDR1 MGHRA and CDR2 YSYEKL. V shed 3 bases and J 2 bases; nucleotides not matched to a gene: 5. CDR3 sequence: CASSQFGTVTDTQYF. The CDR3 nucleotides are TGCGCCAGCAGCCAGTTTGGGACAGTCACAGATACGCAGTATTTT.

The rearrangement links TRBV5-1 to TRBJ1-6; TRBD1 is a possible D gene (5 bases). Germline assignment: CDR1 SGHRS and CDR2 YFSETQ. V was pared by 4 bases and J by 0 bases, with 14 bases between. The CDR3 has 17 amino acids. As DNA, the CDR3 is TGCGCCAGCAGCCTAGATGGGGCCAGCTCCTATAATTCACCCCTCCACTTT. Translating it yields CASSLDGASSYNSPLHF.

The rearrangement joins TRBV5-4 to TRBJ2-3; D may be TRBD1 (6 bases). Trimming shortened V by 3 bases and J by 6 bases, and 17 bases separated the two germline ends. The CDR3 has 15 amino acids. Germline V gene sequence: CDR1 SGHNT, CDR2 YYREEE (reference sequence). CDR3 in amino acids: CASSSYYTGSDTQYF. In nucleotides, the CDR3 is TGTGCCAGCAGCTCCTACTATACAGGGAGTGATACGCAGTATTTT.

The genes are TRBV5-6 and TRBJ2-1; TRBD1 agrees at 7 bases. J was trimmed by 4 bases and V by 4 bases; bases with no gene match: 8. CDR1 and CDR2 from the germline V gene are SGHDT and YYEEEE. CDR3 length: 15 residues. CDR3 DNA sequence: TGTGCCAGCAGCCTACAGTTGACAGGGTACAATGAGCAGTTCTTC. It codes for CASSLQLTGYNEQFF.

The chain employs TRBV6-4 and TRBJ2-2; D is unresolved. Between the trimmed V and J ends, which lost 3 bases and 0 bases, there was a span of 8 bases. The CDR3 length is 15 residues. Germline V gene lookup returns CDR1 MRHNA and CDR2 SNTAGT. The DNA for the CDR3 is TGTGCCAGCAGTGAGGCTCTGCCGAACACCGGGGAGCTGTTTTTT. This translates into CASSEALPNTGELFF.

The chain joins TRBV7-9 to TRBJ1-6; no clear D gene. CDR1 and CDR2 (germline): SEHNR, FQNEAQ (reference sequence). This CDR3 region has 13 residues. Between the trimmed V and J ends, which lost 5 bases and 6 bases, there was a span of 8 bases. The CDR3 reads CASSPGLNSPLHF. Written as DNA, the CDR3 is TGTGCCAGCAGCCCCGGACTTAATTCACCCCTCCACTTT.

The rearrangement uses TRBV2 and TRBJ2-1; 9 bases align to TRBD1. The CDR3 length is 13 residues. Germline CDR1 SNHLY, CDR2 FYNNEI. CDR3 sequence: CATPDRGGNEQFF. Written as DNA, the CDR3 is TGTGCAACCCCGGACAGGGGCGGGAATGAGCAGTTCTTC.

The chain couples TRBV30 to TRBJ2-3; D possibly corresponds to TRBD2 (6 bases). The germline V and J ends were trimmed by 1 base and 5 bases, with 7 bases remaining between them. In germline, CDR1 is GTSNPN, CDR2 SVGIG (reference sequence). The CDR3 totals 12 residues. The CDR3 nucleotides are TGTGCCTGGAGTGGCGGGGAAGATACGCAGTATTTT. Its protein is CAWSGGEDTQYF.

This clone came up once. The V and J genes are TRBV30 and TRBJ1-5, with unresolved D. Germline assignment: CDR1 GTSNPN and CDR2 SVGIG (reference sequence). The CDR3 spans 11 residues. The V end lost 3 bases, the J end lost 4 bases, and 4 bases lay between the germline ends. As DNA, the CDR3 is TGTGCCTGGAGCCAGAATCAGCCCCAGCATTTT. The encoded protein is CAWSQNQPQHF.

This clone occurred once. The chain recombines TRBV14 with TRBJ1-3; the D gene is possibly TRBD1 (5 bases). The CDR3 spans 15 residues. Germline CDR1 reads SGHDN; CDR2 reads FVKESK. Trimming stripped 3 bases from V and 0 bases from J, with 9 bases between. CDR3 sequence reads: CASSQDNRSGNTIYF. The CDR3 region has the DNA TGTGCCAGCAGCCAGGACAACCGCTCTGGAAACACCATATATTTT.

CDR3: CASSIDQGAGTEAFF. The CDR3 coding sequence is TGTGCCAGTAGTATAGATCAGGGGGCTGGCACTGAAGCTTTCTTT. V and J are TRBV19 and TRBJ1-1; 8 bases line up with TRBD1. J was trimmed by 4 bases and V by 0 bases; bases with no gene match: 4. This CDR3 region has 15 residues. In germline, CDR1 is LNHDA, CDR2 SQIVND (reference sequence). Drawing the rest from reference TRBV19 and TRBJ1-1, the complete variable domain is DGGITQSPKYLFRKEGQNVTLSCEQNLNHDAMYWYRQDPGQGLRLIYYSQIVNDFQKGDIAEGYSVSREKKESFPLTVTSAQKNPTAFYLCASSIDQGAGTEAFFGQGTRLTVV.

The chain joins TRBV14 to TRBJ2-5; unclear D gene. The CDR3 loop spans 14 amino acids. V lost 4 bases, J lost 5 bases, and 14 bases lay in between. The germline V gene encodes CDR1 SGHDN and CDR2 FVKESK. CDR3 region: CASSPLTPGETQYF. Here the CDR3 DNA reads TGTGCCAGCAGCCCCTTGACTCCTGGGGAGACCCAGTACTTC.

The genes are TRBV6-5 and TRBJ2-5; 7 positions agree with TRBD1. V gave up 0 bases and J gave up 3 bases; unmatched junction bases: 1. The CDR3 spans 14 residues. Germline V CDR1 and CDR2: MNHEY, SVGAGI. The CDR3 sequence: CASSYSGTEETQYF. The CDR3 DNA follows: TGTGCCAGCAGTTACTCGGGGACAGAAGAGACCCAGTACTTC.

The rearrangement links TRBV27 to TRBJ2-3, with 12 bases that match TRBD2. The CDR3 is 17 amino acids. V gave up 0 bases and J gave up 7 bases; unmatched junction bases: 8. In germline, CDR1 is MNHEY, CDR2 SMNVEV (reference sequence). CDR3 nucleotide sequence: TGTGCCAGCAGTTTATCTACGTCGACTAGCGGGAGATATACGCAGTATTTT. It codes for CASSLSTSTSGRYTQYF.

V and J are TRBV28 and TRBJ2-3; 9 bases line up with TRBD1. Germline V gives CDR1 MDHEN, CDR2 SYDVKM. The CDR3 covers 13 residues. J lost 6 bases, V lost 6 bases, and 4 bases had no gene match. The CDR3 here is CASSEQGADTQYF. In DNA form, the CDR3 reads TGTGCCAGCAGCGAACAGGGGGCCGATACGCAGTATTTT.

Concerning this clone: Other DNA sequences in this specimen translate into the identical CDR3. This chain joins TRBV18 and TRBJ1-2, with D tentatively TRBD1 (5 bases). Germline V gives CDR1 KGHSH, CDR2 LQKENI. Trimming left V 4 bases short and J 3 bases short, with 9 bases between. There are 13 residues in the CDR3. DNA of the CDR3: TGTGCCAGCTCACTGAGCAGGGACTATGGCTACACCTTC. Protein: CASSLSRDYGYTF.